A single sample is the source of the 23 T cell receptor beta chains below, sequenced in a study of T cells in Graves' hyperthyroidism and ophthalmopathy. Authors of the study amplified TCR beta CDR3 regions from RNA transcripts. During a first-round RT-PCR of the TCR CDR3, the HTBI primer set was used. Using its own MiXCR run on the multiplex PCR reads, TCRdb lists one record per CDR3 protein. The sample carries approximately 610,000 distinct CDR3 sequences, 14% to 15% recorded once. The specimen was blood. Receptor source: a woman aged 40-49 years with Graves' ophthalmopathy.

There are many counts of this clonotype. This may be a read error, as it is one base from a much larger clone. The rearrangement uses TRBV2 and TRBJ1-2; D not resolved. Germline assignment: CDR1 SNHLY and CDR2 FYNNEI. The CDR3 contains 13 residues. CDR3 bases: TGTGCCAGCAGTGATACGGCGAGCTATGGCCACACCTTC. It yields the protein CASSDTASYGHTF.

This clonotype was counted many times. This chain connects TRBV20-1 to TRBJ1-1; D is uncertain. This CDR3 is 13 amino acids long. Deletions cut 3 bases from V and 2 bases from J, with 10 bases between. Germline V gene sequence: CDR1 DFQATT, CDR2 SNEGSKA (reference sequence). Here the CDR3 DNA reads TGCAGTGCTAGTATGGCTCACAACACTGAAGCTTTCTTT. Its protein is CSASMAHNTEAFF.

The chain joins TRBV18 to TRBJ2-5; D gene unclear. The CDR3 runs to 15 residues. Germline CDR1 reads KGHSH; CDR2 reads LQKENI. Trimming took off 3 bases at V and 5 bases at J, with 16 bases between the two ends. CDR3 nucleotide sequence: TGTGCCAGCTCACCCCGGGCCTCGAGTCGGGAGACCCAGTACTTC. Translated, it gives CASSPRASSRETQYF. Drawing the rest from reference TRBV18 and TRBJ2-5, the complete variable domain is NAGVMQNPRHLVRRRGQEARLRCSPMKGHSHVYWYRQLPEEGLKFMVYLQKENIIDESGMPKERFSAEFPKEGPSILRIQQVVRGDSAAYFCASSPRASSRETQYFGPGTRLLVL.

This clonotype was detected ten times or more. The gene calls are TRBV20-1 and TRBJ1-1, with D unresolved. The CDR3 consists of 13 residues. Germline V lookup: CDR1 DFQATT, CDR2 SNEGSKA (reference sequence). V lost 5 bases to trimming and J lost 1 base, with 11 bases between them. CDR3 sequence: CSAGQDTNTEAFF. CDR3 nucleotide sequence: TGCAGTGCTGGCCAAGACACGAACACTGAAGCTTTCTTT.

The chain joins TRBV2 to TRBJ1-5; D gene unclear. V was shortened by 1 base and J by 4 bases, with 11 bases between the two germline ends. CDR3 length: 15 amino acids. Germline values: CDR1 SNHLY, CDR2 FYNNEI. The CDR3 bases are TGTGCCAGCAGTGAAGAAGCCGGGGATAATCAGCCCCAGCATTTT. Encoded protein: CASSEEAGDNQPQHF.

In its sample, this clonotype was seen once. The junction departs from germline at one end; a sequencing error may be responsible. This chain links TRBV27 with TRBJ2-2; the D is unclear. CDR1 MNHEY and CDR2 SMNVEV come from the germline V gene (reference sequence). The CDR3 has 15 amino acids. CDR3 region: CTSSPPSSFPGELFF. The CDR3, as DNA: TGTACCAGCAGTCCGCCGAGTAGCTTCCCCGGGGAGCTGTTTTTT.

There are a few counts of this clonotype. The chain recombines TRBV20-1 with TRBJ1-1; the D gene is possibly TRBD1 (5 bases). V shed 6 bases and J shed 0 bases, with 17 bases lying between them. CDR3 length equals 15 residues. The V gene's germline CDR1 is DFQATT and CDR2 SNEGSKA (reference sequence). CDR3 loop: CSATYNQQVNTEAFF. In DNA, the CDR3 is TGCAGTGCAACTTACAACCAACAGGTGAACACTGAAGCTTTCTTT.

This clonotype was recorded many times. V is TRBV5-1 and J is TRBJ2-2, with 7 positions matching TRBD1. V lost 3 bases and J lost 1; bases outside the gene matches: 3. The germline V gene has CDR1 SGHRS and CDR2 YFSETQ. The CDR3 consists of 15 residues. CDR3 nucleotide sequence: TGCGCCAGCAGCTATGCAGGGGGGAACACCGGGGAGCTGTTTTTT. As protein: CASSYAGGNTGELFF.

The rearrangement joins TRBV28 to TRBJ2-5; 10 positions match TRBD2. The CDR3 sequence is 16 residues long. J gave up 5 bases and V 2 bases, and 8 bases lay outside the gene matches. Germline V gene data show CDR1 as MDHEN and CDR2 as SYDVKM. CDR3 DNA sequence: TGTGCCAGCAGTTTAGTTCTCCTAGCGGGAGCTGAGACCCAGTACTTC. This sequence encodes CASSLVLLAGAETQYF. Using reference TRBV28 and TRBJ2-5 for the parts outside the CDR3, the full variable domain is DVKVTQSSRYLVKRTGEKVFLECVQDMDHENMFWYRQDPGLGLRLIYFSYDVKMKEKGDIPEGYSVSREKKERFSLILESASTNQTSMYLCASSLVLLAGAETQYFGPGTRLLVL.

V and J are TRBV12-3 or TRBV12-4 and TRBJ1-2; D unclear. The CDR3 has 12 amino acids. The V and J ends lost 5 bases and 5 bases respectively, with 9 bases between them. Here the CDR3 reads CASSQLRYGYTF. Here the CDR3 DNA reads TGTGCCAGCAGTCAATTGCGATATGGCTACACCTTC.

This clonotype has at least ten counts. This chain uses TRBV6-5 with TRBJ1-3, with D unclear. Trimming took off 2 bases at V and 0 bases at J, with 8 bases between the two ends. This CDR3 spans 15 amino acids. Looked up from germline, CDR1 is MNHEY and CDR2 is SVGAGI. The CDR3 region has the DNA TGTGCCAGCAGTTACGCGGCAGACTCTGGAAACACCATATATTTT. Protein sequence: CASSYAADSGNTIYF.

This clonotype has a handful of counts. The rearrangement links TRBV30 to TRBJ1-6; D is possibly TRBD1 (5 bases). The germline V gene encodes CDR1 GTSNPN and CDR2 SVGIG (reference sequence). CDR3 length: 15 residues. V gave up 2 bases and J gave up 7 bases, with 15 bases separating them. This CDR3 is CAWSLAGKSNSPLHF. Here the CDR3 DNA reads TGTGCCTGGAGTTTGGCAGGGAAATCGAATTCACCCCTCCACTTT.

This clonotype was detected many times. The V and J genes are TRBV10-3 and TRBJ1-5, with unresolved D. The germline V and J ends were trimmed by 8 bases and 4 bases, with 12 bases remaining between them. Germline assignment: CDR1 ENHRY and CDR2 SYGVKD. The CDR3 totals 13 residues. CDR3 in amino acids: CAISVMGNQPQHF. The CDR3 DNA follows: TGTGCCATCTCGGTCATGGGGAATCAGCCCCAGCATTTT.

This clonotype was picked up a small number of times. The chain carries TRBV18 and TRBJ2-3; perhaps TRBD2 as D (5 bases). This CDR3 contains 17 residues. CDR1 is KGHSH and CDR2 is LQKENI in the germline V gene. Trimming cost V 1 base and J 1 base, with 15 bases left between them. The CDR3 region has the DNA TGTGCCAGCTCACCACGGGTGCCGCGGGCCGGCACAGATACGCAGTATTTT. As protein: CASSPRVPRAGTDTQYF.

This clonotype has ten or more counts. Mismatch with germline at one junction end may stem from a read error. The chain employs TRBV28 and TRBJ2-7, with TRBD2 matching over 12 bases. Germline V gene lookup returns CDR1 MDHEN and CDR2 SYDVKM. This CDR3 has 16 amino acids. The CDR3 DNA reads as TGTGCCAGCAGACTAGCGGGAGGTCTCCCTGCTCGCGAGCAGTGCTTC. Protein sequence: CASRLAGGLPAREQCF.

This clonotype was seen many times. This chain links TRBV28 with TRBJ2-7, with D hard to call. V lost 6 bases, J lost 6 bases, and 21 bases lay in between. Germline V gene sequence: CDR1 MDHEN, CDR2 SYDVKM. This CDR3 has 15 amino acids. The chain's CDR3 is CASREYNHRLGEQYF. CDR3 nucleotides: TGTGCCAGCAGAGAGTACAATCATCGGTTAGGCGAGCAGTACTTC.

J is TRBJ1-3 and V is TRBV11-1; 7 bases line up with TRBD1. The CDR3 has 16 amino acids. Germline CDR1 reads SGHAT; CDR2 reads FQDESV (reference sequence). V lost 1 base and J lost 2; bases outside the gene matches: 5. The chain's CDR3 is CASSLGSDRAGNTIYF. CDR3 DNA: TGTGCCAGCAGCTTAGGCTCCGACAGGGCTGGAAACACCATATATTTT.

This clonotype was counted many times. The J gene is TRBJ1-6, the V gene TRBV28; D remains ambiguous. Trimming removed 3 bases at V and 10 bases at J, with 7 bases between. There are 12 residues in the CDR3. The germline V gene has CDR1 MDHEN and CDR2 SYDVKM. The CDR3, as DNA: TGTGCCAGCAGTTTTAAGGGATCACCCCTCCACTTT. Translated, it gives CASSFKGSPLHF.

This clonotype was seen repeatedly, ten times or more. The rearrangement links TRBV28 to TRBJ1-2; possibly TRBD1 for D (5 bases). CDR1 and CDR2 from the germline V gene are MDHEN and SYDVKM. This CDR3 spans 13 amino acids. Trimming took 2 bases from V and 11 from J, leaving 15 bases between them. CDR3 protein: CASSLRDGREYTF. The CDR3 DNA sequence: TGTGCCAGCAGTTTACGGGACGGGCGGGAATACACCTTC.

This clonotype was counted at least ten times. V and J are TRBV27 and TRBJ2-7, with D unresolved. V lost 0 bases, J lost 4 bases, and 10 bases lay in between. CDR3 length equals 14 residues. Germline CDR1 is MNHEY and CDR2 is SMNVEV (reference sequence). CDR3 loop: CASSLSGRYYEQYF. Here the CDR3 DNA reads TGTGCCAGCAGTTTATCAGGTCGCTATTACGAGCAGTACTTC.

J is TRBJ2-7 and V is TRBV6-2 or TRBV6-3; weak D call: TRBD2 (5 bases). This CDR3 contains 12 residues. V lost 7 bases and J 5 bases, leaving 12 bases between the germline ends. Germline lookup yields CDR1 MNHEY and CDR2 SVGEGT. The CDR3 spells CASKDYGNEQYF. In DNA form, the CDR3 reads TGTGCCAGCAAAGACTACGGAAACGAGCAGTACTTC.

This clonotype was seen ten or more times. The CDR3 sequence: CSAVANLGRTRTEAFF. In DNA, the CDR3 is TGCAGTGCCGTTGCCAACCTTGGACGGACGCGGACTGAAGCTTTCTTT. The rearrangement joins TRBV20-1 to TRBJ1-1; no clear D gene. Germline lookup yields CDR1 DFQATT and CDR2 SNEGSKA (reference sequence). The V and J ends lost 6 bases and 5 bases respectively, with 25 bases between them. The CDR3 is made up of 16 amino acids.

This clonotype has a count of ten or more. The V and J genes are TRBV2 and TRBJ1-2; possibly TRBD1 for D (5 bases). Germline lookup yields CDR1 SNHLY and CDR2 FYNNEI. V was shortened by 7 bases and J by 4 bases, with 13 bases between the two germline ends. This CDR3 is 13 amino acids long. CDR3 residues: CASKPGISYGYTF. In DNA form, the CDR3 reads TGTGCCAGCAAACCAGGGATCAGCTATGGCTACACCTTC.